These T cell receptor beta chains were read from a single sample in a study of blood T cell repertoires in COVID-19. Repertoires were generated with immunoSEQ multiplex PCR, while TCRdb's copy carries only in-frame clones and drops some. The sample has hundreds of thousands of clones; 70% to 90% are singletons. The specimen was peripheral blood. These receptors were obtained from a man between 18 and 35 years old with COVID-19, enrolled during active disease. CDR3s include the opening cysteine and the closing phenylalanine or tryptophan. The order of the fields is V gene, J gene, clone size, D gene, CDR3 DNA, CDR3 protein. The D gene is left open where the match is weak. The size of a clone is reported for some rows only, either as once, few or many, or as a class for expanded clones.

v_call: TRBV6-5
j_call: TRBJ2-7
clone_size: NA
d_call: NA
cdr3_nt: TGTGCCAGCAGGAGCTCCTACGAGCAGTACTTC
cdr3_aa: CASRSSYEQYF

v_call: TRBV7-2
j_call: TRBJ1-1
clone_size: many
d_call: TRBD1
cdr3_nt: TGTGCCAGCAGCCGGGACAGGGGGGGAACTGAAGCTTTCTTT
cdr3_aa: CASSRDRGGTEAFF

v_call: TRBV27
j_call: TRBJ1-4
clone_size: NA
d_call: NA
cdr3_nt: TGTGCCAGCAGTTTTATGGGGGCTTCTGGTGAAAAACTGTTTTTT
cdr3_aa: CASSFMGASGEKLFF

v_call: TRBV24-1
j_call: TRBJ2-5
clone_size: once
d_call: TRBD2
cdr3_nt: TGTGCCACCAGTGAGCGGACTAGCGGGAGAAAAGAGACCCAGTACTTC
cdr3_aa: CATSERTSGRKETQYF

v_call: TRBV3-1/TRBV3-2
j_call: TRBJ2-1
clone_size: NA
d_call: NA
cdr3_nt: TGTGCCAGCAGCCAAGCCTCCCATGAGCAGTTCTTC
cdr3_aa: CASSQASHEQFF

v_call: TRBV9
j_call: TRBJ1-2
clone_size: NA
d_call: TRBD1
cdr3_nt: TGTGCCAGCAGCGGACAGGGATCGGGAGGCTACACCTTC
cdr3_aa: CASSGQGSGGYTF

v_call: TRBV29-1
j_call: TRBJ2-7
clone_size: few
d_call: NA
cdr3_nt: TGCAGCGTTGGGAGTGATACCTACGAGCAGTACTTC
cdr3_aa: CSVGSDTYEQYF

v_call: TRBV7-9
j_call: TRBJ1-3
clone_size: NA
d_call: NA
cdr3_nt: TGTGCCAGCAGCTCGGGGTATGGAAACACCATATATTTT
cdr3_aa: CASSSGYGNTIYF

v_call: TRBV19
j_call: TRBJ2-1
clone_size: NA
d_call: TRBD2
cdr3_nt: TGTGCCAGTAGTATAGATACGGCTAGCGGGGGGGCCATTGAGCAGTTCTTC
cdr3_aa: CASSIDTASGGAIEQFF

v_call: TRBV9
j_call: TRBJ2-2
clone_size: NA
d_call: NA
cdr3_nt: TGTGCCAGCAGCCTGCGGGACGCGAACACCGGGGAGCTGTTTTTT
cdr3_aa: CASSLRDANTGELFF

v_call: TRBV6-5
j_call: TRBJ2-6
clone_size: NA
d_call: NA
cdr3_nt: TGTGCCAGCAGTTGGAGCTTTACCGGGGCCAACGTCCTGACTTTC
cdr3_aa: CASSWSFTGANVLTF

v_call: TRBV2
j_call: TRBJ1-6
clone_size: NA
d_call: TRBD1
cdr3_nt: TGTGCCAGCAGTGAACGGACAGGAGGGAATTCACCCCTCCACTTT
cdr3_aa: CASSERTGGNSPLHF

v_call: TRBV27
j_call: TRBJ2-3
clone_size: NA
d_call: TRBD1
cdr3_nt: TGTGCCAGCAGGGTTATAACAGGGGGCGATACGCAGTATTTT
cdr3_aa: CASRVITGGDTQYF

v_call: TRBV7-9
j_call: TRBJ2-2
clone_size: NA
d_call: NA
cdr3_nt: TGTGCCAGCAGCTTAGCCCAGAGGGAGCTGTTTTTT
cdr3_aa: CASSLAQRELFF

v_call: TRBV9
j_call: TRBJ2-3
clone_size: NA
d_call: TRBD2
cdr3_nt: TGTGCCAGCAGCGGGCGGGGAGGGCGAGATACGCAGTATTTT
cdr3_aa: CASSGRGGRDTQYF

v_call: TRBV5-1
j_call: TRBJ1-1
clone_size: NA
d_call: NA
cdr3_nt: TGCGCCAGCAGCCCAAAAGCGGATGCTGAAGCTTTCTTT
cdr3_aa: CASSPKADAEAFF

v_call: TRBV15
j_call: TRBJ2-5
clone_size: NA
d_call: TRBD1
cdr3_nt: TGTGCCACCAGCAGAGGAGGACAGGGCCAAGAGACCCAGTACTTC
cdr3_aa: CATSRGGQGQETQYF

v_call: TRBV3-1/TRBV3-2
j_call: TRBJ1-1
clone_size: NA
d_call: NA
cdr3_nt: TGTGCCAGCAGCCAAGTCGTTGACACTGAAGCTTTCTTT
cdr3_aa: CASSQVVDTEAFF

v_call: TRBV12-5
j_call: TRBJ1-1
clone_size: NA
d_call: TRBD1
cdr3_nt: TGTGCTAGTGGTACCAATTCCAGGGGGGTAGGAACTGAAGCTTTCTTT
cdr3_aa: CASGTNSRGVGTEAFF

v_call: TRBV11-2
j_call: TRBJ2-7
clone_size: NA
d_call: NA
cdr3_nt: TGTGCCAGCAGCTTAGAAGTTGGCGGGGGCACCTACGAGCAGTACTTC
cdr3_aa: CASSLEVGGGTYEQYF

v_call: TRBV6-5
j_call: TRBJ1-1
clone_size: NA
d_call: NA
cdr3_nt: TGTGCCAGCAGTACCAGGGAAACCATGAACACTGAAGCTTTCTTT
cdr3_aa: CASSTRETMNTEAFF

v_call: TRBV3-1/TRBV3-2
j_call: TRBJ1-1
clone_size: few
d_call: NA
cdr3_nt: TGTGCCAGCAGCGAGGACACTGAAGCTTTCTTT
cdr3_aa: CASSEDTEAFF

v_call: TRBV30
j_call: TRBJ2-5
clone_size: NA
d_call: NA
cdr3_nt: TGTGCCTGGACCCCGCGGAGGGAAGAAGAGACCCAGTACTTC
cdr3_aa: CAWTPRREEETQYF

v_call: TRBV18
j_call: TRBJ2-2
clone_size: NA
d_call: NA
cdr3_nt: TGTGCCAGCTCACCACCGCAGGGGACCGGGGAGCTGTTTTTT
cdr3_aa: CASSPPQGTGELFF

v_call: TRBV29-1
j_call: TRBJ2-1
clone_size: NA
d_call: TRBD2
cdr3_nt: TGCAGCGTTGAGGATGGGACTAGCGATGAGCAGTTCTTC
cdr3_aa: CSVEDGTSDEQFF

v_call: TRBV5-1
j_call: TRBJ1-2
clone_size: NA
d_call: NA
cdr3_nt: TGCGCCAGCAGCCGGGAGGACTATGGCTACACCTTC
cdr3_aa: CASSREDYGYTF

v_call: TRBV7-6
j_call: TRBJ2-1
clone_size: NA
d_call: NA
cdr3_nt: TGTGCCAGCAGCTTAGTAGGGGCTGAGCAGTTCTTC
cdr3_aa: CASSLVGAEQFF

v_call: TRBV6-1
j_call: TRBJ1-5
clone_size: NA
d_call: NA
cdr3_nt: TGTGCCAGCAGTGACAAGGCCAGCAGGGGCCAGCCCCAGCATTTT
cdr3_aa: CASSDKASRGQPQHF

v_call: TRBV6-5
j_call: TRBJ2-7
clone_size: NA
d_call: TRBD1
cdr3_nt: TGTGCCGGCTCTTTGACAGGGACCTACGAGCAGTACTTC
cdr3_aa: CAGSLTGTYEQYF

v_call: TRBV6-5
j_call: TRBJ1-2
clone_size: NA
d_call: TRBD1
cdr3_nt: TGTGCCAGCAGTAAGGACAGGGTTCGGAGCTACACCTTC
cdr3_aa: CASSKDRVRSYTF

v_call: TRBV15
j_call: TRBJ1-6
clone_size: NA
d_call: NA
cdr3_nt: TGTGCCACCAGCTCACTCGGCGCAAGAGGTGGTTCACCCCTCCACTTT
cdr3_aa: CATSSLGARGGSPLHF

v_call: TRBV5-1
j_call: TRBJ2-7
clone_size: NA
d_call: NA
cdr3_nt: TGCGCCAGCTCCACGGCCCTACTAGCAGAGATAACCGAGCAGTACTTC
cdr3_aa: CASSTALLAEITEQYF

v_call: TRBV9
j_call: TRBJ1-4
clone_size: NA
d_call: NA
cdr3_nt: TGTGCCAGCGCCCGGACAGATAATGAAAAACTGTTTTTT
cdr3_aa: CASARTDNEKLFF

v_call: TRBV10-3
j_call: TRBJ2-3
clone_size: NA
d_call: NA
cdr3_nt: TGTGCCATCAGTGCGGCCGGGTTCGAGAATACGCAGTATTTT
cdr3_aa: CAISAAGFENTQYF

v_call: TRBV5-1
j_call: TRBJ2-7
clone_size: NA
d_call: NA
cdr3_nt: TGCGCCAGCCAGGATGGGAGGCACCTCTCCTACGAGCAGTACTTC
cdr3_aa: CASQDGRHLSYEQYF

v_call: TRBV30
j_call: TRBJ1-2
clone_size: once
d_call: NA
cdr3_nt: TGTGCCTGGTTGGGGGGGCAAATCTATGGCTACACCTTC
cdr3_aa: CAWLGGQIYGYTF

v_call: TRBV7-9
j_call: TRBJ1-1
clone_size: NA
d_call: NA
cdr3_nt: TGTGCCAGCAGCTCCAGGACATCTATGGGGAATGAAGCTTTCTTT
cdr3_aa: CASSSRTSMGNEAFF

v_call: TRBV6-4
j_call: TRBJ2-3
clone_size: NA
d_call: TRBD2
cdr3_nt: TGTGCCAGCAGTGACTCGACGGCGGGAGGTGGTACGCAGTATTTT
cdr3_aa: CASSDSTAGGGTQYF

v_call: TRBV2
j_call: TRBJ1-6
clone_size: NA
d_call: TRBD1
cdr3_nt: TGTGCCAGCAGGGCAACAGGGGGGAATTCACCCCTCCACTTT
cdr3_aa: CASRATGGNSPLHF

v_call: TRBV7-9
j_call: TRBJ1-1
clone_size: NA
d_call: NA
cdr3_nt: TGTTGCCCCGGTGGCACTGAAGCTTTCTTT
cdr3_aa: CCPGGTEAFF

v_call: TRBV9
j_call: TRBJ2-1
clone_size: NA
d_call: TRBD2
cdr3_nt: TGTGCCAGCAACCTAGCGGGAGTCGGGTGGAATGAGCAGTTCTTC
cdr3_aa: CASNLAGVGWNEQFF

v_call: TRBV2
j_call: TRBJ1-1
clone_size: NA
d_call: NA
cdr3_nt: TGTGCCAGCGGACAGACAGGAATGAACACTGAAGCTTTCTTT
cdr3_aa: CASGQTGMNTEAFF

v_call: TRBV12-3/TRBV12-4
j_call: TRBJ2-5
clone_size: NA
d_call: NA
cdr3_nt: TGTGCCAGCAGTTTGTCAGAAGAGACCCAGTACTTC
cdr3_aa: CASSLSEETQYF

v_call: TRBV5-1
j_call: TRBJ2-5
clone_size: once
d_call: NA
cdr3_nt: TGCGCCAGCAGCTTGGGCCTCGGAGAGACCCAGTACTTC
cdr3_aa: CASSLGLGETQYF

v_call: TRBV5-1
j_call: TRBJ1-1
clone_size: few
d_call: NA
cdr3_nt: TGCGCCAGCAGCTTGGCCCCAGGCATGAACACTGAAGCTTTCTTT
cdr3_aa: CASSLAPGMNTEAFF

v_call: TRBV14
j_call: TRBJ2-6
clone_size: NA
d_call: TRBD1
cdr3_nt: TGTGCCAGCAGCCGGAGACAGGGTAGATCTGGGGCCAACGTCCTGACTTTC
cdr3_aa: CASSRRQGRSGANVLTF

v_call: TRBV3-1/TRBV3-2
j_call: TRBJ1-4
clone_size: NA
d_call: NA
cdr3_nt: TGTGCCAGCAGCCAAGACGGGCGGGGAGGTGTTGAAAAACTGTTTTTT
cdr3_aa: CASSQDGRGGVEKLFF

v_call: TRBV20-1
j_call: TRBJ1-4
clone_size: NA
d_call: NA
cdr3_nt: TGCAGTGCTAGTAGTTCCGCGGGCGAAAAACTGTTTTTT
cdr3_aa: CSASSSAGEKLFF

v_call: TRBV5-4
j_call: TRBJ2-7
clone_size: NA
d_call: TRBD2
cdr3_nt: TGTGCCAGCAGCCCTAGGACTAGCGGGAGCTCCTACGAGCAGTACTTC
cdr3_aa: CASSPRTSGSSYEQYF

v_call: TRBV5-5
j_call: TRBJ2-1
clone_size: NA
d_call: TRBD1
cdr3_nt: TGTGCCAGCAGCTCACGGGACAGGGCGTATGAGCAGTTCTTC
cdr3_aa: CASSSRDRAYEQFF